These 15 T cell receptor beta chains share one sample of origin, sequenced in a study of T-cell memory formation after mild COVID-19 (dated by TCRdb to the early 2020s). Receptors were amplified or captured by 5' RACE. The instrument given in TCRdb is Illumina NovaSeq 6000. The public reads were run again by TCRdb, first through fastp at Q25 and then through MiXCR, and only productive beta chains were kept. Each CDR3 protein appears once, grouped with its most common genes and DNA. A total of a few hundred thousand distinct CDR3 sequences appear in this sample, roughly a quarter of them only once. The ten largest clones add up to roughly 8.9% of the sample. Sequencing used PBMCs or a T cell subset sorted from them (not recorded which). Receptor source: an adult woman who had mild COVID-19 (a few samples of this study predate the infection). The sample titles of this study are shuffled in the database, so cell type and time point are left out; the donor was told from shared clones.

V usage is TRBV18 and J usage is TRBJ1-2; perhaps TRBD1 as D (5 bases). This CDR3 has 13 residues. Trimming took off 1 base at V and 6 bases at J, with 9 bases between the two ends. CDR1 is KGHSH, CDR2 LQKENI, per germline. The CDR3 region is CASSPQETDGYTF. The CDR3 bases are TGTGCCAGCTCACCACAGGAGACAGATGGCTACACCTTC.

The chain has TRBV6-1 and TRBJ2-1, with D unresolved. The CDR3 has 16 amino acids. The V and J ends lost 0 bases and 2 bases respectively, with 11 bases between them. CDR1 and CDR2 (germline): MNHNS, SASEGT. The CDR3 is CASSEAGGIPYNEQFF. The CDR3 DNA reads as TGTGCCAGCAGTGAAGCGGGCGGAATTCCCTACAATGAGCAGTTCTTC.

The table lists this clonotype with a few counts. The chain is built from TRBV7-2 and TRBJ1-1, with 10 nucleotides matching TRBD1. Losses at the gene ends were 6 bases for V and 10 bases for J; bases not matched to a gene: 5. Looked up from germline, CDR1 is SGHTA and CDR2 is FQGNSA. This CDR3 region has 12 residues. The CDR3 DNA reads as TGTGCCAGCAGGGGGACAGGGGAGTTAGCTTTCTTT. Translated: CASRGTGELAFF.

This sequence joins TRBV6-2 or TRBV6-3 and TRBJ2-7; D is uncertain. The CDR3 covers 12 residues. The V gene's germline CDR1 is MNHEY and CDR2 SVGEGT. Trimming removed 4 bases at V and 6 bases at J, with 10 bases between. In nucleotides, the CDR3 is TGTGCCAGCAGTTCCCCTATGGGCGAGCAGTACTTC. Its protein is CASSSPMGEQYF.

The chain combines TRBV28 with TRBJ1-2, with D unresolved. The V gene lost 4 bases and the J gene lost 3 bases, with 15 bases spanning the gap. This CDR3 is 15 amino acids long. CDR1 MDHEN and CDR2 SYDVKM come from the germline V gene. CDR3 residues: CASSSSALLDYGYTF. The CDR3 nucleotides are TGTGCCAGCAGTTCCTCGGCCCTATTGGACTATGGCTACACCTTC.

The chain employs TRBV29-1 and TRBJ1-2, with 7 bases that match TRBD1. Looked up from germline, CDR1 is SQVTM and CDR2 is ANQGSEA. The CDR3 is made up of 15 amino acids. With V trimmed by 4 bases and J by 8 bases, 16 bases remained unmatched. Here the CDR3 reads CSVVPNAGTVGGYTF. CDR3 sequence (DNA): TGCAGCGTTGTCCCCAACGCCGGGACAGTCGGCGGCTACACCTTC.

The chain couples TRBV5-1 to TRBJ2-3, with D possibly being TRBD1 (6 bases). This CDR3 contains 14 residues. The germline V and J ends were trimmed by 3 bases and 2 bases, with 10 bases remaining between them. Germline V CDR1 and CDR2: SGHRS, YFSETQ. DNA for the CDR3: TGCGCCAGCAGCTCGGACAGAGCCACAGATACGCAGTATTTT. Its protein product is CASSSDRATDTQYF. Together with reference TRBV5-1 and TRBJ2-3, the CDR3 gives the full variable domain: KAGVTQTPRYLIKTRGQQVTLSCSPISGHRSVSWYQQTPGQGLQFLFEYFSETQRNKGNFPGRFSGRQFSNSRSEMNVSTLELGDSALYLCASSSDRATDTQYFGPGTRLTVL.

This clonotype was observed a single time. The J gene is TRBJ1-2, the V gene TRBV2, with 9 positions matching TRBD1. V lost 10 bases, J lost 7 bases, and 4 bases stayed unmatched. CDR1 is SNHLY and CDR2 is FYNNEI in the germline V gene. The CDR3 totals 11 residues. CDR3 sequence reads: CAKQGAGGYTF. The CDR3 DNA sequence: TGTGCCAAACAGGGGGCAGGTGGCTACACCTTC.

This clonotype occurred a few times. The J gene is TRBJ1-2, the V gene TRBV6-5; D is possibly TRBD1 (6 bases). V lost 5 bases and J lost 2, with 12 bases in between. CDR1 MNHEY and CDR2 SVGAGI come from the germline V gene. This CDR3 has 14 residues. The CDR3 DNA reads TGTGCCAGCAGTCGCACAGGGACCAACTATGGCTACACCTTC. The encoded protein is CASSRTGTNYGYTF.

The chain joins TRBV24-1 to TRBJ2-1; 10 bases are a match to TRBD2. The CDR3 is made up of 14 amino acids. Germline trimming cut 4 bases from V and 6 bases from J; bases unmatched to any gene: 2. The germline V gene has CDR1 KGHDR and CDR2 SFDVKD. CDR3 loop: CATSESGRANEQFF. The DNA of the CDR3 is TGTGCCACCAGTGAAAGCGGGAGGGCCAATGAGCAGTTCTTC.

This clonotype has a handful of counts. The chain joins TRBV5-4 to TRBJ2-1; 9 bases align to TRBD2. V was pared by 0 bases and J by 7 bases, with 5 bases of the junction left unmatched. The CDR3 spans 15 residues. Germline CDR1 is SGHNT and CDR2 is YYREEE (reference sequence). The CDR3 DNA reads as TGTGCCAGCAGCTTGGATATAGCGGGGGTTAATGAGCAGTTCTTC. It is translated as CASSLDIAGVNEQFF.

This clonotype turned up a few times. The chain combines TRBV6-5 with TRBJ2-5; D possibly corresponds to TRBD1 (6 bases). The CDR3 contains 16 residues. The germline gives CDR1 MNHEY, CDR2 SVGAGI. V was trimmed by 2 bases and J by 1 base, leaving 14 bases between them. The CDR3: CASSYGGQLLQETQYF. The CDR3 DNA is TGTGCCAGCAGTTACGGAGGACAGCTACTCCAAGAGACCCAGTACTTC.

CDR3 sequence (DNA): TGTGCCAGCAGTTTGCTAGCGGGGCCAACCAATGAGCAGTTCTTC. Protein sequence: CASSLLAGPTNEQFF. The chain combines TRBV27 with TRBJ2-1; 9 bases match TRBD2. Germline values: CDR1 MNHEY, CDR2 SMNVEV (reference sequence). This CDR3 is built from 15 residues. J lost 6 bases, V lost 3 bases, and 6 bases had no gene match.

The chain links TRBV7-9 to TRBJ1-2; 7 bases fit TRBD1. The CDR3 totals 15 residues. Per the germline V gene, CDR1 is SEHNR and CDR2 is FQNEAQ (reference sequence). V dropped 5 bases and J dropped 4; count of bases not matched to a gene: 10. The CDR3 loop reads CASSTTDRDPYGYTF. In DNA form, the CDR3 reads TGTGCCAGCAGCACGACCGACAGGGACCCCTATGGCTACACCTTC. The complete variable domain, with remaining parts taken from reference TRBV7-9 and TRBJ1-2, reads DTGVSQNPRHKITKRGQNVTFRCDPISEHNRLYWYRQTLGQGPEFLTYFQNEAQLEKSRLLSDRFSAERPKGSFSTLEIQRTEQGDSAMYLCASSTTDRDPYGYTFGSGTRLTVV.

The V call is TRBV18, the J call TRBJ2-6; D unresolved. Germline assignment: CDR1 KGHSH and CDR2 LQKENI. V shed 3 bases and J shed 3 bases, with 12 bases lying between them. This CDR3 is built from 16 residues. CDR3 sequence reads: CASSPARLSGANVLTF. The CDR3 nucleotides read TGTGCCAGCTCACCCGCTCGGCTGAGTGGGGCCAACGTCCTGACTTTC.